This T cell receptor (beta chain) was sequenced in a study of cytomegalovirus exposure and HLA in healthy donors. Whole-study findings and limits: Later on, a genetic analysis was performed. It linked a missense variant in DCLRE1C with V- and J-gene trimming of TCR beta.

Concerning this clone: The antigen is unknown.

The primer mix had 60 Vbeta and 13 Jbeta primers. Clones were read by immunoSEQ multiplex PCR, and TCRdb kept only the in-frame ones, dropping some. The sample yields just over 150,000 clones, over 75% seen once. Germline values: CDR1 SGHTA, CDR2 FQGNSA. There are 12 residues in the CDR3. V gave up 10 bases and J gave up 1 base, with 10 bases separating them. The chain combines TRBV7-2 with TRBJ1-1; D is ambiguous. The receptor's source is a woman between 50 and 59 years old in good health and CMV-seropositive. The sequenced sample was PBMCs. CDR3 loop: CATRASNTEAFF. The CDR3 DNA reads TGTGCCACCCGAGCTTCGAACACTGAAGCTTTCTTT.